This T cell receptor beta chain was sequenced during a study of T cell responses to AZD1222 COVID-19 vaccine. Notes on this clone: Its target is not known.

Measured with immunoSEQ multiplex PCR; TCRdb has only the in-frame clones, and not every one. The repertoire consists of under 170,000 clones, with roughly 94% occurring once and the leading ten covering roughly 1.3%. General study findings and limits: Nearly half of spike-specific TCRs reportedly target unmutated variant regions.

The CDR3 length is 18 residues. Looked up from germline, CDR1 is LGHDT and CDR2 is YNNKEL (reference sequence). V was cut by 6 bases and J by 0 bases, with 18 bases left in between. The gene calls are TRBV3-1 (or the pseudogene TRBV3-2) and TRBJ2-6, with unresolved D. The clonotype originates from an adult in good health. The source was peripheral blood, collected on day 0 of AZD1222 vaccination. The CDR3, as DNA: TGTGCCAGCAGAGGTCCTAGGAGTTCTTTCTCTGGGGCCAACGTCCTGACTTTC. This codes for CASRGPRSSFSGANVLTF.